This T cell receptor beta chain stems from a study of CD8 T cells in ankylosing spondylitis (dated by TCRdb to the late 2010s). Concerning the study at large: The study profiled T cell receptor beta repertoires in healthy donors and ankylosing spondylitis patients to find disease-linked TCR variants. The full study cohort was made up of about two dozen ankylosing spondylitis patients and roughly 100 healthy donors. Samples of peripheral blood were taken, and for ankylosing spondylitis patients, synovial fluid was collected as well. The research as a whole found: Blood from ankylosing spondylitis patients appeared to be characterized by a TCR beta motif composed of several highly homologous amino acid variants. Some of the motif variants had been reported before in the synovial fluid and blood of reactive arthritis patients, a finding that suggests common disease-initiation mechanisms. The disease-linked clones were reported to be significantly enriched in matched synovial fluid samples from ankylosing spondylitis patients. In peripheral blood, the disease-linked clones were found at relatively low frequencies and had a CD8+ phenotype.

On this clonotype itself: It lacks a known antigen. Base qualities were left out, and no much larger clone turns up one base away.

Reads for this sample came from an Illumina HiSeq 2500. TCR beta libraries were prepared by quantitative 5'-RACE with molecular barcodes. Under the source paper's analysis protocol: A new computational method based on a probabilistic model of VDJ rearrangement was used to identify disease-linked TCR variants. TCRdb took the public reads, trimmed them with fastp at Q25, ran MiXCR for clone calling and kept in-frame beta chains. Each record represents a unique CDR3 protein, reported with the most common genes and DNA among its rows. None of the V and J calls come from the authors' own analysis; TCRdb made them. This sample is represented by more than 650,000 distinct CDR3 sequences; 12% of them were singletons. The top ten clonotypes cover approximately 0.5% of the sample. Relative to germline, V is 2 bases shorter and J is 5 bases shorter, with 7 bases between their ends. The CDR3 measures 12 amino acids from cysteine to phenylalanine. This entry keeps only the CDR3 DNA: 36 bases, framed from base 1. CDR1 and CDR2 are drawn from the germline V gene: MDHEN, SYDVKM.

Sequencing used blood, either unsorted or a sorted T cell fraction (not recorded which). The rearranged chain carries TRBV28 and TRBJ2-7; the D gene remains uncertain. This clonotype was obtained from a male donor with ankylosing spondylitis. The CDR3 region has the sequence CASSLSLNEQYF. The DNA sequence is TGTGCCAGCAGTTTAAGCCTAAACGAGCAGTACTTC.